The rows below give T cell receptor beta chains drawn from one sample of a study of Ad26.COV2.S vaccination and SARS-CoV-2 variants. Only in-frame clones appear in the TCRdb table, and some are missing; sequencing was by immunoSEQ multiplex PCR. The table records about 370,000 clones, around 85% of them present only once. The source material was peripheral blood, sampled in a trial of Ad26.COV2.S vaccine versus placebo. The receptor set was obtained from a person between 18 and 65 years old who received the Ad26.COV2.S COVID-19 vaccine or a placebo. Each CDR3 is given with its conserved first and last residue. Each record gives: V gene, J gene, D gene, clone size, CDR3 protein, CDR3 DNA. A D gene is named only where the DNA matches it firmly. Rows may omit the clone size; those that give it use once, few, many or a size class.

v_call: TRBV27; j_call: TRBJ2-2; d_call: TRBD2; clone_size: NA; cdr3_aa: CASSLPPSGDIGELFF; cdr3_nt: TGTGCCAGCAGTTTACCGCCCAGCGGGGATATCGGGGAGCTGTTTTTT
v_call: TRBV7-2; j_call: TRBJ2-5; d_call: TRBD2; clone_size: NA; cdr3_aa: CASSLASGEETQYF; cdr3_nt: TGTGCCAGCAGCTTAGCTAGCGGGGAAGAGACCCAGTACTTC
v_call: TRBV5-6; j_call: TRBJ2-5; d_call: NA; clone_size: NA; cdr3_aa: CASSLLSPIAETQYF; cdr3_nt: TGTGCCAGCAGCTTGCTAAGCCCAATAGCAGAGACCCAGTACTTC
v_call: TRBV12-3/TRBV12-4; j_call: TRBJ2-7; d_call: NA; clone_size: NA; cdr3_aa: CASRPGTGEQYF; cdr3_nt: TGTGCCAGCAGGCCGGGGACGGGGGAGCAGTACTTC
v_call: TRBV15; j_call: TRBJ1-2; d_call: NA; clone_size: NA; cdr3_aa: CATSRDHAPGFHGYTF; cdr3_nt: TGTGCCACCAGCAGAGATCACGCGCCAGGTTTTCATGGCTACACCTTC
v_call: TRBV11-3; j_call: TRBJ1-6; d_call: NA; clone_size: few; cdr3_aa: CASSLGGDSPLHF; cdr3_nt: TGTGCCAGCAGCTTGGGGGGTGACTCACCCCTCCACTTT
v_call: TRBV3-1/TRBV3-2; j_call: TRBJ1-6; d_call: TRBD1; clone_size: NA; cdr3_aa: CASSPGQGGSPLHF; cdr3_nt: TGTGCCAGCAGCCCGGGACAGGGTGGCTCACCCCTCCACTTT
v_call: TRBV13; j_call: TRBJ1-3; d_call: NA; clone_size: NA; cdr3_aa: CASSLMMGAGNTIYF; cdr3_nt: TGTGCCAGCAGCTTGATGATGGGGGCTGGAAACACCATATATTTT
v_call: TRBV2; j_call: TRBJ1-4; d_call: NA; clone_size: NA; cdr3_aa: CASSDDSEKLFF; cdr3_nt: TGTGCCAGCAGTGATGACAGTGAAAAACTGTTTTTT
v_call: TRBV5-6; j_call: TRBJ1-2; d_call: NA; clone_size: NA; cdr3_aa: CASSLGVYGYTF; cdr3_nt: TGTGCCAGCAGCTTGGGAGTCTATGGCTACACCTTC
v_call: TRBV3-1/TRBV3-2; j_call: TRBJ1-3; d_call: NA; clone_size: NA; cdr3_aa: CASSQDRNTIYF; cdr3_nt: TGTGCCAGCAGCCAAGATAGAAACACCATATATTTT
v_call: TRBV15; j_call: TRBJ2-7; d_call: NA; clone_size: NA; cdr3_aa: CATSRDEESQSYEQYF; cdr3_nt: TGTGCCACCAGCAGAGATGAAGAGAGCCAATCATACGAGCAGTACTTC
v_call: TRBV6-5; j_call: TRBJ1-1; d_call: TRBD1; clone_size: NA; cdr3_aa: CASSNQQGNVEAFF; cdr3_nt: TGTGCCAGCAGTAATCAACAGGGGAACGTTGAAGCTTTCTTT
v_call: TRBV15; j_call: TRBJ2-7; d_call: TRBD1; clone_size: NA; cdr3_aa: CATSDRDRSSYEQYF; cdr3_nt: TGTGCCACCAGCGACCGGGACAGGAGCTCCTACGAGCAGTACTTC
v_call: TRBV19; j_call: TRBJ1-5; d_call: NA; clone_size: NA; cdr3_aa: CASRTVNSNQPQHF; cdr3_nt: TGTGCCAGTCGGACAGTAAATAGCAATCAGCCCCAGCATTTT
v_call: TRBV19; j_call: TRBJ2-1; d_call: TRBD1; clone_size: NA; cdr3_aa: CASLGQSYNEQFF; cdr3_nt: TGTGCCAGCCTGGGACAGTCCTACAATGAGCAGTTCTTC
v_call: TRBV6-5; j_call: TRBJ2-3; d_call: TRBD2; clone_size: NA; cdr3_aa: CASKGLAGTDTQYF; cdr3_nt: TGTGCCAGCAAAGGGCTAGCGGGCACAGATACGCAGTATTTT
v_call: TRBV4-3; j_call: TRBJ2-6; d_call: TRBD1; clone_size: NA; cdr3_aa: CASSQEDRGLSGANVLTF; cdr3_nt: TGCGCCAGCAGCCAAGAGGACAGGGGTTTGTCTGGGGCCAACGTCCTGACTTTC
v_call: TRBV24-1; j_call: TRBJ2-7; d_call: NA; clone_size: NA; cdr3_aa: CAIPVYEQYF; cdr3_nt: TGTGCCATCCCGGTATACGAGCAGTACTTC